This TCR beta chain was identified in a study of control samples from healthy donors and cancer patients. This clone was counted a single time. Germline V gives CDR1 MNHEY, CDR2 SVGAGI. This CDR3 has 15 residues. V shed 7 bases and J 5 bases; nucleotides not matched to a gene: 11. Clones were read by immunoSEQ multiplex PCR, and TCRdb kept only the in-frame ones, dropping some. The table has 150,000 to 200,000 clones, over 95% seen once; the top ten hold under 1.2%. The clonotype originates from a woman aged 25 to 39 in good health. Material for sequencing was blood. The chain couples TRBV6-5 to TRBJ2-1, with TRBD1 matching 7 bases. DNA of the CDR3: TGTGCCAGCACTCCCCGTTGGGACAGCCACAATGAGCAGTTCTTC. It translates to CASTPRWDSHNEQFF.